This TCR beta chain is drawn from a study of metastatic and nonmetastatic thyroid tumors (dated by TCRdb to between 2020 and 2021). Study-level background: Repertoires were compared across peripheral blood and tumor or nodule tissue samples from malignant and benign thyroid patients.

As regards this clone: Its antigen is not yet known. Germline and junction disagree at one end, which may indicate a read error.

Before undergoing thyroid surgery, none of the patients had been given any kind of treatment. Using T-cell receptor beta sequencing, the researchers looked back retrospectively at clinical samples from patients, gathered between about 2011 and 2019. Including cysteine and phenylalanine, the CDR3 has 15 amino acids. Only the CDR3 region is kept as DNA, spanning 45 bases read in frame from base 1. Reading the germline V gene (reference sequence) gives CDR1 MNHNY and CDR2 SVGAGI. Beyond this particular receptor, the publication reports: In both blood and tumor samples, TCR beta diversity was reported to be significantly higher in malignant tumors than in benign nodules.

The library was prepared using PCR. Instrument used: Illumina HiSeq 4000. High-throughput sequencing was used to profile the CDR3 region of the TCR beta-chain in every patient. Processing in the source paper ran as follows. The researchers built a classifier to tell apart papillary thyroid cancer patients with distant metastasis, based on CDR3 differences among clinicopathological groups. To measure repertoire diversity the researchers used the Shannon index, while the Morisita-Horn index served to gauge how similar the tumor and blood repertoires were. The public reads were reanalyzed by TCRdb: fastp trimming at Q25, MiXCR alignment, in-frame beta chains only. TCRdb, not the authors, supplied the V and J calls. The sample data list approximately 14,000 clones, and 12% of these were observed just once. Clones ranked in the top ten supply about 14% of the sample.

Sequencing input: blood. The clonotype originates from a female donor with papillary thyroid cancer or a benign thyroid nodule (not recorded which). Some clones in this sample may be carry-over from other donors' samples. Recombination joined TRBV6-6 with TRBJ2-1; the D gene cannot be named for sure. The CDR3 reads as follows: CASSYEAVSYNDQFF. The sequence in DNA is TGTGCCAGCAGTTACGAGGCGGTATCCTACAATGATCAGTTCTTC.